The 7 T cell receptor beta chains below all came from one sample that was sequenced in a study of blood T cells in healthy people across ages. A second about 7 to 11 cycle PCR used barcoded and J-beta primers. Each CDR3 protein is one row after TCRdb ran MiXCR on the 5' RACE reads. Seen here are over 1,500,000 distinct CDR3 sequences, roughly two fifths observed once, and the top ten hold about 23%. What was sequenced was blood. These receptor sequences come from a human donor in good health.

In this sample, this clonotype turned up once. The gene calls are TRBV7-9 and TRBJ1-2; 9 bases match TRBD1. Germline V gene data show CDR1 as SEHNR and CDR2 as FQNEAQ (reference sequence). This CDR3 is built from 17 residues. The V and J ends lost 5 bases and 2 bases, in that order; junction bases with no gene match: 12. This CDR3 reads CASSRGTGRGGNYGYTF. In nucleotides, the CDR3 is TGTGCCAGCAGCCGGGGGACAGGGCGAGGAGGAAACTATGGCTACACCTTC.

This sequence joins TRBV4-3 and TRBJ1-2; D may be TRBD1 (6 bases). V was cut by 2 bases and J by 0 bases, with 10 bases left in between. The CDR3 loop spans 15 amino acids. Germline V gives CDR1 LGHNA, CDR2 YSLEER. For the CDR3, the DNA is TGCGCCAGCAGCCAACCAGGACAGACTAACTATGGCTACACCTTC. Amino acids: CASSQPGQTNYGYTF.

CDR3 sequence reads: CASSAKFRTGNYGYTF. The CDR3 DNA follows: TGCGCCAGCAGCGCGAAATTTCGGACGGGGAACTATGGCTACACCTTC. The genes are TRBV5-1 and TRBJ1-2; D gene ambiguous. The germline V gene has CDR1 SGHRS and CDR2 YFSETQ. Trimming shortened V by 4 bases and J by 2 bases, and 18 bases separated the two germline ends. The CDR3 consists of 16 residues.

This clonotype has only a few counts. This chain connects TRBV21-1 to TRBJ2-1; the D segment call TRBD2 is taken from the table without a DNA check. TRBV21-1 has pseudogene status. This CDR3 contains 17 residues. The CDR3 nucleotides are TGTGCCAGCCCTCTACTCTGGCTAGCGGGGGGAGCGAATGAGCAGTTCTTC. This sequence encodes CASPLLWLAGGANEQFF.

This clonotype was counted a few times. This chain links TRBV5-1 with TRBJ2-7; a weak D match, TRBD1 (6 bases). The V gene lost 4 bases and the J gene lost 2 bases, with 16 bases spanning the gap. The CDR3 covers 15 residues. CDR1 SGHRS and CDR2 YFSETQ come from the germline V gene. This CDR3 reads CASSRGSGDTYEQYF. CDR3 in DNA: TGCGCCAGCAGCCGCGGCTCAGGGGACACCTACGAGCAGTACTTC.

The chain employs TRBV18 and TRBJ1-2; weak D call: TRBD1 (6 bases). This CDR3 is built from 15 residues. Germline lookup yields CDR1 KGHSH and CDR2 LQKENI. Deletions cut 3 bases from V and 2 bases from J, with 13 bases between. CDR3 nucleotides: TGTGCCAGCTCACCTTCCACGGACAGCAACTATGGCTACACCTTC. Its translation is CASSPSTDSNYGYTF.

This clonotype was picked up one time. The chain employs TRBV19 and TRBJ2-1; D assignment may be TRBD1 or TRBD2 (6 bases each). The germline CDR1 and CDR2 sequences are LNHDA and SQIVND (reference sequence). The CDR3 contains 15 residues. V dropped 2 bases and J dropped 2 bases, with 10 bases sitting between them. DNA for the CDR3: TGTGCCAGTAGTATATACGGGGGCGCCTACAATGAGCAGTTCTTC. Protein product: CASSIYGGAYNEQFF.